The rows below give T cell receptor beta chains drawn from one sample of a study of blood T cell repertoires in COVID-19. Data came from immunoSEQ multiplex PCR; TCRdb stores just in-frame clones and leaves some out. Of about 500,000 clones listed, around 90% were seen once; the top ten hold roughly 0.7%. The sequencing input was PBMCs or T cells enriched from blood (not recorded which). Receptor source: a woman aged 18-30 years who had recovered from COVID-19. Both conserved end residues are part of each CDR3. The D gene is left open where the match is weak.

D gene: TRBD1
J gene: TRBJ1-1
V gene: TRBV19
CDR3 DNA: TGTGCCAGTACCGTGAAGGGACAGTCATTTAAGAACACTGAAGCTTTCTTT
CDR3 protein: CASTVKGQSFKNTEAFF

D gene: .
J gene: TRBJ1-5
V gene: TRBV19
CDR3 DNA: TGTGCCAGTAGTGTCTTCAACAGGAGAGGGGAGGGAAGCAATCAGCCCCAGCATTTT
CDR3 protein: CASSVFNRRGEGSNQPQHF

D gene: TRBD1
J gene: TRBJ2-3
V gene: TRBV24-1
CDR3 DNA: TGTGCCACCAGCGGGACAGGGGGCGAAAAAGATACGCAGTATTTT
CDR3 protein: CATSGTGGEKDTQYF

D gene: .
J gene: TRBJ1-1
V gene: TRBV19
CDR3 DNA: TGTGCCAGCCTAGAGGGCGCCTATCTGGGAAAAACTGAAGCTTTCTTT
CDR3 protein: CASLEGAYLGKTEAFF

D gene: TRBD1
J gene: TRBJ1-1
V gene: TRBV6-6
CDR3 DNA: TGTGCCAGCAGTCACTATCCGGACAGGGATCCTGAAGCTTTCTTT
CDR3 protein: CASSHYPDRDPEAFF

D gene: .
J gene: TRBJ2-2
V gene: TRBV21-1
CDR3 DNA: TGTGCCAACTCGAATGTGCTCCGGGACTTGAACACCGGGGAGCTGTTTTTT
CDR3 protein: CANSNVLRDLNTGELFF

D gene: .
J gene: TRBJ1-2
V gene: TRBV27
CDR3 DNA: TGTGCCAGCAGTGCCGACAGAGACTTAGCTAACTATGGCTACACCTTC
CDR3 protein: CASSADRDLANYGYTF

D gene: .
J gene: TRBJ1-2
V gene: TRBV3-1/TRBV3-2
CDR3 DNA: TGTGCCAGCAGCCAAGCTGAAAGGGACTGGGTTTACACCTTC
CDR3 protein: CASSQAERDWVYTF

D gene: .
J gene: TRBJ2-1
V gene: TRBV15
CDR3 DNA: TGTGCCACCAGCCGACCCGGAAACAGGGACTACAATGAGCAGTTCTTC
CDR3 protein: CATSRPGNRDYNEQFF

D gene: .
J gene: TRBJ1-2
V gene: TRBV2
CDR3 DNA: TGTGCCAGCATTCGGTCAGGGAGGGGAGAAAGCTACACCTTC
CDR3 protein: CASIRSGRGESYTF